The 21 T cell receptor beta chains below come from one sample, sequenced in a study of OX40 agonist ivuxolimab in advanced cancers. Assay used: immunoSEQ multiplex PCR; TCRdb lists only in-frame clones, some missing. Altogether fewer than 85,000 clones are present, around 90% being singletons, with the ten largest covering approximately 11%. Source: CD4+ or CD8+ T cells sorted from blood, taken in a trial of the OX40 agonist ivuxolimab. These receptors were collected from an adult with an advanced solid tumor such as melanoma, head and neck, liver or kidney cancer.

This rearrangement joins TRBV13 to TRBJ1-1; D remains unclear. Germline CDR1 PRHDT, CDR2 FYEKMQ (reference sequence). V was shortened by 4 bases and J by 4 bases, with 13 bases between the two germline ends. The length of the CDR3 is 14 residues. CDR3 in amino acids: CASSSGEDTTEAFF. CDR3 nucleotide sequence: TGTGCCAGCAGCTCTGGGGAGGATACCACTGAAGCTTTCTTT.

The gene calls are TRBV19 and TRBJ1-1; D not resolved. Trimming removed 0 bases from V and 8 bases from J, with 13 bases in between. Germline V lookup: CDR1 LNHDA, CDR2 SQIVND (reference sequence). This CDR3 spans 14 amino acids. CDR3 region: CASSIDLEVHEAFF. In nucleotides, the CDR3 is TGTGCCAGTAGTATAGATCTTGAGGTTCACGAAGCTTTCTTT.

This rearrangement joins TRBV28 to TRBJ1-5, with D possibly being TRBD1 (5 bases). Per germline, CDR1 MDHEN and CDR2 SYDVKM. The CDR3 loop spans 14 amino acids. Trimming cost V 2 bases and J 0 bases, with 5 bases left between them. The CDR3 DNA reads TGTGCCAGCAGTTTAAGGGGTAGCAATCAGCCCCAGCATTTT. It is translated as CASSLRGSNQPQHF.

The count of this clone is one. The chain recombines TRBV27 with TRBJ1-6, with a tentative D call TRBD1 (5 bases). V was cut by 0 bases and J by 4 bases, with 10 bases left in between. CDR3 length equals 16 residues. Germline V CDR1 and CDR2: MNHEY, SMNVEV (reference sequence). The CDR3, as DNA: TGTGCCAGCAGTTTATCGATTCGGGGGTATAATTCACCCCTCCACTTT. Its protein product is CASSLSIRGYNSPLHF.

CDR3 nucleotides: TGCGCCAGTAATCAGCTTGGTACTAGCGGGGGCACAGATACGCAGTATTTT. This sequence encodes CASNQLGTSGGTDTQYF. The chain is built from TRBV5-1 and TRBJ2-3; 10 bases are shared with TRBD2. After removal of 8 bases from V and 1 base from J, the junction contained 13 bases not matched to a gene. Per germline, CDR1 SGHRS and CDR2 YFSETQ. The CDR3 consists of 17 residues.

The chain combines TRBV9 with TRBJ2-1, with 8 nucleotides matching TRBD1. This CDR3 is 15 amino acids long. V was pared by 0 bases and J by 9 bases, with 8 bases of the junction left unmatched. CDR1 is SGDLS and CDR2 is YYNGEE in the germline V gene. The CDR3 sequence is CASSVVSAGGGEQFF. In nucleotides, the CDR3 is TGTGCCAGCAGCGTAGTTTCAGCAGGGGGCGGTGAGCAGTTCTTC. Supplemented by reference TRBV9 and TRBJ2-1, the full variable domain reads DSGVTQTPKHLITATGQRVTLRCSPRSGDLSVYWYQQSLDQGLQFLIQYYNGEERAKGNILERFSAQQFPDLHSELNLSSLELGDSALYFCASSVVSAGGGEQFFGPGTRLTVL.

The CDR3 loop reads CASSRRLAVQETQYF. In nucleotides, the CDR3 is TGTGCCAGCAGCCGCCGACTAGCGGTACAAGAGACCCAGTACTTC. The rearrangement uses TRBV7-6 and TRBJ2-5; 9 bases are shared with TRBD2. In germline, CDR1 is SGHVS, CDR2 FNYEAQ. The CDR3 is 15 residues long. V was pared by 5 bases and J by 2 bases, with 6 bases of the junction left unmatched.

The chain recombines TRBV14 with TRBJ1-3; D gene unclear. The germline CDR1 and CDR2 sequences are SGHDN and FVKESK. The germline V and J ends were trimmed by 1 base and 7 bases, with 8 bases remaining between them. The CDR3 runs to 13 residues. The CDR3 spells CASSQGPRNTIYF. DNA of the CDR3: TGTGCCAGCAGCCAAGGTCCCAGGAACACCATATATTTT.

The chain joins TRBV27 to TRBJ2-1; 12 bases fit TRBD2. Looked up from germline, CDR1 is MNHEY and CDR2 is SMNVEV (reference sequence). The trim removed 5 bases at V and 4 bases at J, leaving 6 bases unmatched. This CDR3 has 16 residues. The CDR3 coding sequence is TGTGCCAGCAGTCTCGGACTAGCGGGACCTTACAATGAGCAGTTCTTC. Translated, it gives CASSLGLAGPYNEQFF.

The chain uses TRBV11-2 and TRBJ2-1; D gene ambiguous. CDR1 is SGHAT, CDR2 FQNNGV, per germline. The CDR3 is made up of 16 amino acids. V lost 6 bases, J lost 0 bases, and 15 bases lay in between. The CDR3 spells CASSYPSDLSYNEQFF. Here the CDR3 DNA reads TGTGCCAGCAGTTATCCCTCAGATCTCTCCTACAATGAGCAGTTCTTC.

The chain has TRBV19 and TRBJ1-1; D not certain. V was cut by 1 base and J by 4 bases, with 4 bases left in between. Germline values: CDR1 LNHDA, CDR2 SQIVND (reference sequence). The CDR3 length is 12 residues. CDR3 bases: TGTGCCAGTAGTATAGGGCGCACTGAAGCTTTCTTT. As protein: CASSIGRTEAFF. Filled out from reference TRBV19 and TRBJ1-1, the complete variable domain reads DGGITQSPKYLFRKEGQNVTLSCEQNLNHDAMYWYRQDPGQGLRLIYYSQIVNDFQKGDIAEGYSVSREKKESFPLTVTSAQKNPTAFYLCASSIGRTEAFFGQGTRLTVV.

The V gene is TRBV5-4, the J gene TRBJ2-7; D ambiguous. Germline V CDR1 and CDR2: SGHNT, YYREEE (reference sequence). The V end lost 4 bases, the J end lost 9 bases, and 14 bases lay between the germline ends. This CDR3 has 12 residues. The CDR3 DNA reads as TGTGCCAGCAGCCAACTAACTAACGTGCAGTACTTC. Translating it yields CASSQLTNVQYF.

The CDR3 nucleotides read TGTGCCAGTAGTTCGTGGACTGAGTACAATGAGCAGTTCTTC. This sequence encodes CASSSWTEYNEQFF. The J gene is TRBJ2-1, the V gene TRBV19, with D possibly matching TRBD2 (5 bases). This CDR3 has 14 amino acids. Trimming stripped 5 bases from V and 4 bases from J, with 12 bases between. Germline CDR1 and CDR2: LNHDA and SQIVND (reference sequence).

This clone has a handful of counts. J is TRBJ2-6 and V is TRBV2; 7 bases line up with TRBD1. The ends lost 5 bases at V and 0 bases at J; junction bases unmatched: 10. Germline CDR1 and CDR2: SNHLY and FYNNEI. The CDR3 has 18 residues. The chain's CDR3 is CASSPRDSKISGANVLTF. Here the CDR3 DNA reads TGTGCCAGCAGTCCCCGGGACAGTAAGATCTCTGGGGCCAACGTCCTGACTTTC.

The CDR3 spells CASSYTGENTGELFF. The CDR3, as DNA: TGTGCCAGCAGTTACACCGGGGAAAACACCGGGGAGCTGTTTTTT. This chain joins TRBV6-5 and TRBJ2-2; maybe TRBD2 (5 bases). Germline CDR1 and CDR2: MNHEY and SVGAGI. V lost 2 bases, J lost 2 bases, and 9 bases lay in between. This CDR3 contains 15 residues.

This clone was seen a handful of times. The chain is built from TRBV7-9 and TRBJ2-1, with 8 bases fitting TRBD2. There are 17 residues in the CDR3. Germline V gives CDR1 SEHNR, CDR2 FQNEAQ (reference sequence). With 0 bases clipped from V and 9 bases from J, the junction kept 13 bases outside the gene matches. The CDR3 is CASSLAASGRRRAEQFF. The CDR3 bases are TGTGCCAGCAGCTTAGCGGCCAGCGGGAGAAGGAGGGCTGAGCAGTTCTTC.

The chain has TRBV2 and TRBJ2-2; D could derive from TRBD1 or TRBD2 (5 bases each). V was trimmed by 6 bases and J by 2 bases, leaving 10 bases between them. The CDR3 totals 14 residues. CDR1 and CDR2 (germline): SNHLY, FYNNEI. The CDR3 loop is CASSRDGNTGELFF. CDR3 DNA sequence: TGTGCCAGCAGCCGGGACGGCAACACCGGGGAGCTGTTTTTT.

This clone was seen once. The chain couples TRBV6-1 to TRBJ2-7; D gene uncertain. V lost 6 bases, J lost 0 bases, and 9 bases lay in between. Germline V CDR1 and CDR2: MNHNS, SASEGT. The CDR3 length is 13 residues. The CDR3 sequence: CASRLPSSYEQYF. CDR3 in DNA: TGTGCCAGCAGATTACCGAGCTCCTACGAGCAGTACTTC.

This chain joins TRBV10-3 and TRBJ2-1; 8 bases line up with TRBD2. The trim removed 9 bases at V and 0 bases at J, leaving 1 base unmatched. Germline assignment: CDR1 ENHRY and CDR2 SYGVKD. This CDR3 comprises 13 residues. Written as DNA, the CDR3 is TGTGCCATACTAGCGGACTCCTACAATGAGCAGTTCTTC. The encoded protein is CAILADSYNEQFF.

The V gene is TRBV6-5, the J gene TRBJ1-3; D call uncertain. Germline CDR1 MNHEY, CDR2 SVGAGI. V shed 6 bases and J shed 0 bases, with 9 bases lying between them. CDR3 length: 14 residues. The CDR3 DNA follows: TGTGCCAGCAGCCCTGAAGGCTCTGGAAACACCATATATTTT. Translating gives CASSPEGSGNTIYF.

The gene calls are TRBV27 and TRBJ2-5; 9 nucleotides align to TRBD2. The CDR3 is 18 amino acids. After removal of 4 bases from V and 3 bases from J, the junction contained 15 bases not matched to a gene. CDR1 and CDR2 from the germline V gene are MNHEY and SMNVEV (reference sequence). CDR3 sequence (DNA): TGTGCCAGCAGTTCCGGACTAGCGCGATCGGGAATCGAAGAGACCCAGTACTTC. Protein product: CASSSGLARSGIEETQYF.